Shown below are 11 T cell receptor beta chains from a single sample sequenced in a study of blood T cell repertoires in COVID-19. Some clones are missing from TCRdb's copy, which holds only in-frame ones; the method was immunoSEQ multiplex PCR. The sample carries fewer than 250,000 clones, roughly four fifths recorded once. Sequencing used peripheral blood. These receptors all stem from an older woman with active or convalescent COVID-19.

The CDR3 bases are TGTGCCAGTAGTTGGGGGGTAGGGGTTACTGAAGCTTTCTTT. It yields the protein CASSWGVGVTEAFF. The rearrangement uses TRBV19 and TRBJ1-1; D may be TRBD1 (5 bases). The V and J ends lost 5 bases and 5 bases respectively, with 15 bases between them. Germline CDR1 is LNHDA and CDR2 is SQIVND (reference sequence). The CDR3 runs 14 residues.

Points on this clone: Other DNA sequences from this sample encode an identical CDR3 as well. V gene TRBV5-4 combines with J gene TRBJ2-3; 7 bases agree with TRBD1. The CDR3 is 14 residues long. After removal of 0 bases from V and 3 bases from J, the junction contained 1 base not matched to a gene. The V gene's germline CDR1 is SGHNT and CDR2 YYREEE (reference sequence). The chain's CDR3 is CASSLDRGTDTQYF. For the CDR3, the DNA is TGTGCCAGCAGCTTGGACAGGGGTACAGATACGCAGTATTTT.

This CDR3 reads CASSHDRGAYEQYF. CDR3 coding DNA: TGCGCCAGCAGCCACGACAGGGGGGCCTACGAGCAGTACTTC. This chain joins TRBV4-1 and TRBJ2-7, with 9 bases lining up with TRBD1. Germline V gene sequence: CDR1 MGHRA, CDR2 YSYEKL. This CDR3 is built from 14 residues. Unmatched junction bases numbered 2, after V lost 3 bases and J lost 2 bases.

CDR3 protein: CASRMDSPNEQFF. CDR3 bases: TGTGCCAGTAGGATGGACAGCCCTAATGAGCAGTTCTTC. V and J are TRBV19 and TRBJ2-1, with a possible D match to TRBD1 (6 bases). CDR3 length equals 13 residues. The V end lost 6 bases, the J end lost 7 bases, and 13 bases lay between the germline ends. CDR1 LNHDA and CDR2 SQIVND come from the germline V gene (reference sequence).

This chain joins TRBV28 and TRBJ2-7, with a possible D match to TRBD2 (6 bases). The CDR3 extends over 14 amino acids. Trimming took off 3 bases at V and 5 bases at J, with 14 bases between the two ends. CDR1 is MDHEN, CDR2 SYDVKM, per germline. CDR3 sequence: CASSFGGGGHEQYF. The CDR3 region has the DNA TGTGCCAGCAGTTTTGGGGGAGGCGGCCACGAGCAGTACTTC.

The CDR3 nucleotides are TGTGCCAGCAGATCGGGGGGCGGTCACTATGGCTACACCTTC. Its translation: CASRSGGGHYGYTF. The chain recombines TRBV2 with TRBJ1-2; maybe TRBD1 (6 bases). Germline values: CDR1 SNHLY, CDR2 FYNNEI. This CDR3 has 14 residues. V was trimmed by 6 bases and J by 3 bases, leaving 14 bases between them.

The V call is TRBV5-4, the J call TRBJ2-3; 7 bases fit TRBD2. Germline-derived CDR1 and CDR2 are SGHNT and YYREEE (reference sequence). The trim removed 4 bases at V and 2 bases at J, leaving 7 bases unmatched. The length of the CDR3 is 15 residues. As DNA, the CDR3 is TGTGCCAGCAGCCCTAGGCTAGCGGCCACAGATACGCAGTATTTT. Amino acids: CASSPRLAATDTQYF. The whole variable domain, filled in from reference TRBV5-4 and TRBJ2-3, reads ETGVTQSPTHLIKTRGQQVTLRCSSQSGHNTVSWYQQALGQGPQFIFQYYREEENGRGNFPPRFSGLQFPNYSSELNVNALELDDSALYLCASSPRLAATDTQYFGPGTRLTVL.

J is TRBJ1-1 and V is TRBV4-2; the match to TRBD1 covers 7 bases. The CDR3 runs 15 residues. Germline assignment: CDR1 LGHNA and CDR2 YNFKEQ. The junction had 4 bases not matched to a gene; V was cut back by 3 bases and J by 0 bases. CDR3 DNA sequence: TGTGCCAGCAGCCAGCTGGGACAGATGAACACTGAAGCTTTCTTT. Translation gives CASSQLGQMNTEAFF.

V usage is TRBV5-1 and J usage is TRBJ2-7, with 10 bases lining up with TRBD1. The germline V gene has CDR1 SGHRS and CDR2 YFSETQ. CDR3 length equals 15 residues. Losses at the gene ends were 4 bases for V and 0 bases for J; bases not matched to a gene: 4. CDR3 nucleotides: TGCGCCAGCAGCCCCGGGACAGGGGCCTCCTACGAGCAGTACTTC. Translation: CASSPGTGASYEQYF.

The J gene is TRBJ2-3, the V gene TRBV2; perhaps TRBD1 as D (6 bases). Germline loops: CDR1 SNHLY, CDR2 FYNNEI. Trimming stripped 6 bases from V and 0 bases from J, with 7 bases between. The CDR3 is made up of 13 amino acids. The CDR3 reads CASRRGSTDTQYF. In nucleotides, the CDR3 is TGTGCCAGCAGAAGGGGGAGCACAGATACGCAGTATTTT.

This clone has more than one count but fewer than ten. This chain connects TRBV2 to TRBJ2-1; possibly TRBD2 for D (6 bases). Germline-derived CDR1 and CDR2 are SNHLY and FYNNEI. The V gene lost 8 bases and the J gene lost 5 bases, with 22 bases spanning the gap. The CDR3 covers 16 residues. As DNA, the CDR3 is TGTGCCAGCTTTTCCAAATTAGGACTACCAGACAATGAGCAGTTCTTC. Translating gives CASFSKLGLPDNEQFF.